The 19 T cell receptor beta chains listed next were all sequenced from one sample in a study of T cell responses to AZD1222 COVID-19 vaccine (dated by TCRdb to the early 2020s). The library was built by means of the immunoSEQ multiplex PCR assay. TCRdb carries this immuneACCESS record with in-frame sequences only. Its versions omit some clonotypes, under half of them owing to an unresolved V gene in the studies checked, with the rest unexplained. This sample is represented by 110,000 or so clones; over 75% of them were singletons. The ten largest clones represent around 3.8% of the sample. The time point label for this specimen denotes: about 28 days (+/-7) after the second vaccine dose. This specimen's treatment or condition label, interpreted: meningococcal conjugate vaccine given as trial control. Sample: peripheral blood, taken 28 days after the second dose of the MenACWY control vaccine. The receptors originated from an adult who received the MenACWY meningococcal vaccine as a control.

This rearrangement joins TRBV11-3 to TRBJ2-3; no definite D call. Germline loops: CDR1 SGHNT, CDR2 YENEEA. With 0 bases removed from V and 3 bases from J, the gap between germline ends came to 7 bases. The CDR3 loop spans 14 amino acids. The CDR3 loop is CASSLEDGTDTQYF. Written as DNA, the CDR3 is TGTGCCAGCAGCTTAGAAGATGGGACAGATACGCAGTATTTT.

The gene calls are TRBV6-2 or TRBV6-3 and TRBJ1-1; D gene uncertain. The V end was cut by 6 bases, the J end by 0 bases, with 17 bases between. The CDR3 sequence is 16 residues long. CDR1 is MNHEY and CDR2 is SVGEGT in the germline V gene. The CDR3 region is CASSPLGSRMNTEAFF. In nucleotides, the CDR3 is TGTGCCAGCAGCCCTCTAGGCAGTAGGATGAACACTGAAGCTTTCTTT.

The CDR3 reads CASKRGSFSDTQYF. The CDR3 nucleotides read TGCGCCAGTAAACGGGGCAGCTTCTCAGATACGCAGTATTTT. The V gene is TRBV5-1, the J gene TRBJ2-3; D is tentatively TRBD1 or TRBD2 (5 bases each). V shed 8 bases and J shed 4 bases, with 17 bases lying between them. CDR1 SGHRS and CDR2 YFSETQ come from the germline V gene. The length of the CDR3 is 14 residues.

The V and J genes are TRBV28 and TRBJ1-6; no definite D call. CDR3 length: 12 residues. Per germline, CDR1 MDHEN and CDR2 SYDVKM. V was trimmed by 10 bases and J by 8 bases, leaving 12 bases between them. CDR3 DNA sequence: TGTGCCACGGCCCGGCCGGATTCACCCCTCCACTTT. This encodes CATARPDSPLHF.

The rearrangement uses TRBV28 and TRBJ1-5; TRBD1 matches at 9 bases. CDR3 length equals 12 residues. V gave up 11 bases and J gave up 7 bases; unmatched junction bases: 6. Germline CDR1 and CDR2: MDHEN and SYDVKM. CDR3 loop: CAVQGARQPQHF. The CDR3 DNA follows: TGTGCCGTACAGGGGGCCAGGCAGCCCCAGCATTTT.

The chain couples TRBV6-5 to TRBJ1-2; D is undetermined. There are 14 residues in the CDR3. The V end lost 0 bases, the J end lost 4 bases, and 9 bases lay between the germline ends. CDR1 and CDR2 (germline): MNHEY, SVGAGI. The CDR3 protein is CASSYSKATYGYTF. In nucleotides, the CDR3 is TGTGCCAGCAGTTACTCTAAGGCTACCTATGGCTACACCTTC.

This chain joins TRBV24-1 and TRBJ2-1; weak D call: TRBD1 (6 bases). Trimming removed 5 bases at V and 1 base at J, with 11 bases between. The germline V gene has CDR1 KGHDR and CDR2 SFDVKD. CDR3 length: 15 residues. The CDR3 here is CATSVGRGSYNEQFF. CDR3 DNA sequence: TGTGCCACCAGTGTTGGCAGGGGATCCTACAATGAGCAGTTCTTC.

This rearrangement joins TRBV18 to TRBJ2-1; D assignment may be TRBD1 or TRBD2 (5 bases each). The V gene's germline CDR1 is KGHSH and CDR2 LQKENI. The germline V and J ends were trimmed by 2 bases and 0 bases, with 11 bases remaining between them. This CDR3 comprises 16 residues. The CDR3 spells CASSPWGTRSYNEQFF. In nucleotides, the CDR3 is TGTGCCAGCTCACCATGGGGGACCCGCTCCTACAATGAGCAGTTCTTC.

The chain joins TRBV3-1 (or the pseudogene TRBV3-2) to TRBJ2-7, with 7 nucleotides matching TRBD2. The germline gives CDR1 LGHDT, CDR2 YNNKEL (reference sequence). V lost 0 bases to trimming and J lost 2 bases; unmatched junction nucleotides: 13. This CDR3 is 18 amino acids long. The CDR3 region is CASSQDDGAGDGTYEQYV. The CDR3 DNA is TGTGCCAGCAGCCAAGATGACGGGGCGGGGGACGGTACCTACGAGCAGTACGTC.

This clone was seen more than once but under ten times. CDR3 sequence reads: CASSHRDSYEQYF. The CDR3 bases are TGCGCCAGCAGCCACCGGGACAGCTACGAGCAGTACTTC. This rearrangement joins TRBV4-1 to TRBJ2-7, with TRBD1 matching 7 bases. The ends lost 3 bases at V and 3 bases at J; junction bases unmatched: 2. Germline CDR1 reads MGHRA; CDR2 reads YSYEKL. The length of the CDR3 is 13 residues.

The chain is built from TRBV4-1 and TRBJ1-5; maybe TRBD1 (5 bases). V shed 4 bases and J shed 4 bases, with 11 bases lying between them. CDR1 is MGHRA and CDR2 is YSYEKL in the germline V gene. CDR3 length equals 14 residues. The CDR3 bases are TGCGCCAGCAGCCGGGGACGGGTAAATCAGCCCCAGCATTTT. Translation gives CASSRGRVNQPQHF.

The chain uses TRBV10-2 and TRBJ2-7, with 8 bases aligning to TRBD2. The germline CDR1 and CDR2 sequences are WSHSY and SAAADI. The CDR3 consists of 19 residues. V trimming: 3 bases; J trimming: 2 bases; junction bases outside the gene matches: 18. The CDR3 loop is CASSDPKVGGGYLPYEQYV. CDR3 DNA sequence: TGCGCCAGCAGTGACCCAAAAGTTGGCGGGGGGTACCTCCCCTACGAGCAGTACGTC.

The chain joins TRBV6-5 to TRBJ2-5; 10 bases fit TRBD2. With 7 bases clipped from V and 1 base from J, the junction kept 3 bases outside the gene matches. Germline CDR1 MNHEY, CDR2 SVGAGI. The CDR3 has 14 amino acids. In DNA form, the CDR3 reads TGTGCCAGCATCCAGCGGGGGGGCCAAGAGACCCAGTACTTC. The encoded protein is CASIQRGGQETQYF.

The V and J genes are TRBV11-3 and TRBJ2-2, with 8 nucleotides matching TRBD1. The germline V gene encodes CDR1 SGHNT and CDR2 YENEEA. CDR3 length equals 16 residues. V gave up 5 bases and J gave up 1 base; unmatched junction bases: 6. DNA for the CDR3: TGTGCCAGCAGCCCTCGGACAGGGCAGAACACCGGGGAGCTGTTTTTT. It translates to CASSPRTGQNTGELFF.

This clone was detected once. The chain uses TRBV18 and TRBJ2-1, with 7 bases fitting TRBD2. CDR3 length equals 15 residues. Germline V gene lookup returns CDR1 KGHSH and CDR2 LQKENI. With 2 bases clipped from V and 8 bases from J, the junction kept 9 bases outside the gene matches. CDR3 nucleotide sequence: TGTGCCAGCTCACCAGGGCTAGCGGCCACGGATGAGCAGTTCTTC. Protein: CASSPGLAATDEQFF.

This chain uses TRBV21-1 with TRBJ2-4; the D call in the table, TRBD1, was not verified against the DNA. TRBV21-1 corresponds to a pseudogene. The CDR3 loop spans 15 amino acids. The CDR3 loop is CASRDRGAKRNIQYF. The DNA of the CDR3 is TGTGCCAGCCGGGACAGGGGAGCTAAAAGAAACATTCAGTACTTC.

The CDR3 reads CASSQNGGAGDEAFF. CDR3 DNA sequence: TGTGCCAGCAGCCAGAACGGGGGGGCAGGGGATGAAGCTTTCTTT. J is TRBJ1-1 and V is TRBV6-4; possibly TRBD1 for D (6 bases). V dropped 6 bases and J dropped 7 bases, with 21 bases sitting between them. This CDR3 has 15 amino acids. Germline V CDR1 and CDR2: MRHNA, SNTAGT.

In nucleotides, the CDR3 is TGTGCCAGCAGCCGTTTGGTACAGGGAGGGGAGACCCAGTACTTC. This encodes CASSRLVQGGETQYF. The chain links TRBV5-6 to TRBJ2-5, with D perhaps matching TRBD2 (7 bases). From germline, CDR1 is SGHDT and CDR2 YYEEEE. Trimming stripped 4 bases from V and 5 bases from J, with 18 bases between. This CDR3 is built from 15 residues.

The rearrangement links TRBV19 to TRBJ2-2; no reliable D call. V was trimmed by 3 bases and J by 4 bases, leaving 12 bases between them. The CDR3 extends over 15 amino acids. Germline V CDR1 and CDR2: LNHDA, SQIVND (reference sequence). The CDR3 nucleotides are TGTGCCAGTAGTATCGGGTACCTCGTCACCGGGGAGCTGTTTTTT. The encoded protein is CASSIGYLVTGELFF.